This T cell receptor beta chain originates from a study of early T cells in non-severe SARS-CoV-2 infection. Study-wide context: Sequencing used unsorted whole-blood bulk RNA, so chains lack pairing.

Study findings and constraints: Reliance on VDJdb matching favored anti-spike CD8 responses; private and CD4 specificities were missed.

Of note for this clonotype: The antigen is undetermined.

The CDR3 has 14 amino acids. Germline values: CDR1 SEHNR, CDR2 FQNEAQ (reference sequence). V lost 5 bases and J lost 0, with 7 bases in between. Individually, cDNA molecules had unique molecular identifiers attached to them. One entry per CDR3 protein, called by TCRdb with MiXCR from the 5' RACE reads. The sample records 50,000 or so distinct CDR3 sequences, about 12% being singletons. Sequenced input: whole blood. This TCR came from an adult who was a healthcare worker with PCR-confirmed SARS-CoV-2 infection or an uninfected control (not recorded which). This chain joins TRBV7-9 and TRBJ1-4, with unresolved D. CDR3 DNA sequence: TGTGCCAGCAGCCTATATGCAACTAATGAAAAACTGTTTTTT. Protein sequence: CASSLYATNEKLFF.